This T cell receptor beta chain came from a study of spatial heterogeneity in lung cancer. Whole-study context: In raw reads, more than 9.5 appearances on average were recorded for each unique TCR and UMI combination. Study-wide results and limits: Among blood samples, ubiquitous expanded tumor TCRs appeared more at resection than at follow-up.

The time point: sample taken at primary tumor resection. No cell sorting; template was whole RNA from tumor, lung tissue or PBMC. The donor population consisted of some 70 patients with untreated, early-stage non-small cell lung cancer. The presence of a unique molecular identifier marked each TCR cDNA molecule. TCRdb independently ran MiXCR on the 5' RACE reads; one entry per CDR3 protein. The sample lists more than 80,000 distinct CDR3 sequences, 12% occurring once. V dropped 7 bases and J dropped 4 bases, with 19 bases sitting between them. The length of the CDR3 is 15 residues. Germline CDR1 is MNHNY and CDR2 is SVGAGI (reference sequence). This clonotype has more than one count but fewer than ten. Its antigen is not identified.

The V call is TRBV6-6, the J call TRBJ1-1, with D possibly matching TRBD1 (5 bases). This TCR was recovered from a male donor with early-stage non-small cell lung cancer. The sequenced sample was PBMCs, obtained at surgery. The CDR3 DNA reads TGTGCCAGCACATGGGAACAAGGGGCCGCCACTGAAGCTTTCTTT. It specifies CASTWEQGAATEAFF.